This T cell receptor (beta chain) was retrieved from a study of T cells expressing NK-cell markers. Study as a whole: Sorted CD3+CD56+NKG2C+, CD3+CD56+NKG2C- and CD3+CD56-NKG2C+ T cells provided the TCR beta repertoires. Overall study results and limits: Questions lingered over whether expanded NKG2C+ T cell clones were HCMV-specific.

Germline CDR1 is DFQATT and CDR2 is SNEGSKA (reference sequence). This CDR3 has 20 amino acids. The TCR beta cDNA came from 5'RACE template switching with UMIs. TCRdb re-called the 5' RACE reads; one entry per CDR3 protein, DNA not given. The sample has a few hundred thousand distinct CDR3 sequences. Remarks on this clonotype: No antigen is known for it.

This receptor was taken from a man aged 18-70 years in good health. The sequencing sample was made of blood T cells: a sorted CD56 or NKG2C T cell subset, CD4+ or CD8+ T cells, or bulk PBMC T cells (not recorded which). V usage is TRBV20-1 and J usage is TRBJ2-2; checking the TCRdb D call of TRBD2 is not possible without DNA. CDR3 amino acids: CSARGFPRLAGGLNTGELFF.